This section outlines one TCR beta chain sequence together with its context. In the source study's methods: Cell counts per sample came from amplifying reference gene primers. Repertoires were generated with immunoSEQ multiplex PCR, while TCRdb's copy carries only in-frame clones and drops some. V, J and clone size derive from that table, while D and trimming were established from the DNA sequence. The sample lists 180,000 or so clones; 86% were seen once. Germline assignment: CDR1 SGHRS and CDR2 YFSETQ. The CDR3 has 14 amino acids. The germline V and J ends were trimmed by 4 bases and 5 bases, with 12 bases remaining between them. The data were obtained in a study of blood T cell repertoires in COVID-19. Study as a whole: Samples came from the United States, Italy and Spain, spanning acute and convalescent COVID-19. The cDNA or gDNA used as material had been derived from T cells, B-cell-depleted T cells, or PBMCs.

The TCR sequence derives from a man between 65 and 80 years old with acute or convalescent COVID-19. The rearrangement joins TRBV5-1 to TRBJ1-4, with a possible D match to TRBD1 (6 bases). What was sequenced was peripheral blood. CDR3 in DNA: TGCGCCAGCAGCCCAACAGGGTCGAATGAAAAACTGTTTTTT. Its protein is CASSPTGSNEKLFF. Using reference TRBV5-1 and TRBJ1-4 for the parts outside the CDR3, the full variable domain is KAGVTQTPRYLIKTRGQQVTLSCSPISGHRSVSWYQQTPGQGLQFLFEYFSETQRNKGNFPGRFSGRQFSNSRSEMNVSTLELGDSALYLCASSPTGSNEKLFFGSGTQLSVL.